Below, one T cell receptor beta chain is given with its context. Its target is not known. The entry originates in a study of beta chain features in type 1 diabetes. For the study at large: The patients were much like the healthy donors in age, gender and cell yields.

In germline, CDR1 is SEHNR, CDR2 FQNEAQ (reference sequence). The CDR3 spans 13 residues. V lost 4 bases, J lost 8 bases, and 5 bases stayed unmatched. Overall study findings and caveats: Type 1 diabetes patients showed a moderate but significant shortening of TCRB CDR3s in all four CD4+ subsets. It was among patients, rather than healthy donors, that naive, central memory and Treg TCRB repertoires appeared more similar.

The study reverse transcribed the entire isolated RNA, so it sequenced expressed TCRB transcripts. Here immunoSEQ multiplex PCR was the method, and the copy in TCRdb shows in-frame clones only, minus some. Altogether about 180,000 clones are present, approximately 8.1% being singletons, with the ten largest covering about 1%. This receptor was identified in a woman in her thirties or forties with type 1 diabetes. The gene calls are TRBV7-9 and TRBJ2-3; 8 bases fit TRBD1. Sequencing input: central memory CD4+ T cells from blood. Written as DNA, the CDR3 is TGTGCCAGCAGCTCACCAACAGGGGGTACGCAGTATTTT. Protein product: CASSSPTGGTQYF.